This T cell receptor (beta chain) was documented in a study of PD-1 blockade in classical Hodgkin lymphoma. As for the study in general: Nivolumab was administered to patients intravenously at 3 mg/kg every 2 weeks. Study-level findings and limits: CD4+ TCR diversity climbed significantly by C4D1, unlike CD8+ TCR diversity. The origin of the repertoire differences remains undefined, with disease activity or prior therapy as possible causes.

J was trimmed by 5 bases and V by 4 bases; bases with no gene match: 6. The length of the CDR3 is 15 residues. Per the germline V gene, CDR1 is SGDLS and CDR2 is YYNGEE. As for this clone: Its matching antigen is unknown.

Profiled with immunoSEQ multiplex PCR; TCRdb holds only in-frame clones, not every one. Of approximately 160,000 clones in the sample, 78% were seen once. Following autologous stem cell transplantation, relapse occurred in every patient, and exposure to brentuximab vedotin varied. The source material was peripheral blood mononuclear cells (PBMCs), sampled before the second cycle of nivolumab. The chain uses TRBV9 and TRBJ2-2; 9 positions match TRBD1. This TCR was sampled from a human donor with classical Hodgkin lymphoma. The CDR3: CASSWDRDWTGELFF. CDR3 nucleotide sequence: TGTGCCAGCAGCTGGGACAGGGATTGGACCGGGGAGCTGTTTTTT.